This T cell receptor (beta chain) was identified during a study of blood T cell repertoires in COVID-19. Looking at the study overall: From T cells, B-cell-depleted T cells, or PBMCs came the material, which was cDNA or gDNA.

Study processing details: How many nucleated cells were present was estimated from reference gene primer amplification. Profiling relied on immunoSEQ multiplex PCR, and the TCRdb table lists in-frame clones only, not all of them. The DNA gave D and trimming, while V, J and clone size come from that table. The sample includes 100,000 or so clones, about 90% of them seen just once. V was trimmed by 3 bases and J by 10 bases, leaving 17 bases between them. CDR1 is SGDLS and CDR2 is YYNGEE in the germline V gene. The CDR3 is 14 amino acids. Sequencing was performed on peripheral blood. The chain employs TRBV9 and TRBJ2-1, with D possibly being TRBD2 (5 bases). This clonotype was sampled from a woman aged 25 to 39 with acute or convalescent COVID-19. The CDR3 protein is CASSARRDRGEQFF. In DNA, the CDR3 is TGTGCCAGCAGCGCACGTCGAGATCGAGGGGAGCAGTTCTTC.